These T cell receptor beta chains were read from a single sample in a study of cytomegalovirus exposure and HLA in healthy donors. Libraries were prepared by immunoSEQ multiplex PCR; TCRdb keeps only in-frame clonotypes and omits some of them. The table includes some 200,000 clones, around 79% detected once. Material: PBMCs. The receptor set was obtained from a girl aged 5 to 17 in good health and CMV-seropositive. CDR3s include the opening cysteine and the closing phenylalanine or tryptophan. A D gene is named only where the DNA matches it firmly. Clone size appears in some rows only: once, few, many, or a class for an expanded clone.

J: TRBJ2-3
V: TRBV9
D: NA
size: NA
DNA: TGTGCCAGCAGCGTAAGACAGACCCCAGATACGCAGTATTTT
CDR3: CASSVRQTPDTQYF

J: TRBJ2-2
V: TRBV18
D: NA
size: NA
DNA: TGTGCCAGCTCACCGGGTGGACTCGGCCCCGGGGAGCTGTTTTTT
CDR3: CASSPGGLGPGELFF

J: TRBJ2-7
V: TRBV7-2
D: NA
size: NA
DNA: TGTGCCAGCAGCTTAGCGAAGGCAGGCTACGAGCAGTACTTC
CDR3: CASSLAKAGYEQYF

J: TRBJ2-2
V: TRBV15
D: TRBD2
size: NA
DNA: TGTGCCACCAGCAGAGACCTAGCGGGGGCCCCGAGCACCGGGGAGCTGTTTTTT
CDR3: CATSRDLAGAPSTGELFF

J: TRBJ1-1
V: TRBV7-2
D: NA
size: NA
DNA: TGTGCCAGCAGCTTAGATCTGACAGGAAGGGCTGAAGCTTTCTTT
CDR3: CASSLDLTGRAEAFF

J: TRBJ2-3
V: TRBV10-1
D: TRBD1
size: NA
DNA: TGCGCCAGCAGAATCGGGACAGGGGATGCAGATACGCAGTATTTT
CDR3: CASRIGTGDADTQYF

J: TRBJ2-2
V: TRBV11-3
D: NA
size: NA
DNA: TGTGCCAGCAGCTTAGGGACACACACCGGGGAGCTGTTTTTT
CDR3: CASSLGTHTGELFF

J: TRBJ1-5
V: TRBV29-1
D: NA
size: NA
DNA: TGCAGCGCCCGGGGAGCCGGAAGCAATCAGCCCCAGCATTTT
CDR3: CSARGAGSNQPQHF

J: TRBJ2-2
V: TRBV4-2
D: TRBD2
size: NA
DNA: TGTGCCAGCAGCCAAGGACTAGCGGGGGGATCGAACACCGGGGAGCTGTTTTTT
CDR3: CASSQGLAGGSNTGELFF

J: TRBJ1-5
V: TRBV11-2
D: NA
size: NA
DNA: TGTGCCAGCAGCTTGTCGTCCGAGGGCAATCAGCCCCAGCATTTT
CDR3: CASSLSSEGNQPQHF

J: TRBJ2-5
V: TRBV2
D: NA
size: few
DNA: TGTGCCAGCCGAGGGGAGACCCAGTACTTC
CDR3: CASRGETQYF

J: TRBJ2-7
V: TRBV18
D: NA
size: NA
DNA: TGTGCCAGCTCACCGCCCGCGGGGCCCTACGAGCAGTACTTC
CDR3: CASSPPAGPYEQYF

J: TRBJ2-5
V: TRBV7-8
D: TRBD2
size: NA
DNA: TGTGCCAGCAGCGCCGGGACTAGCCTCGTAGAGACCCAGTACTTC
CDR3: CASSAGTSLVETQYF

J: TRBJ2-7
V: TRBV4-3
D: TRBD2
size: NA
DNA: TGCGCCAGCAGCGCGCGGGGGGGCGGGGAGCAGTACTTC
CDR3: CASSARGGGEQYF

J: TRBJ1-1
V: TRBV11-3
D: NA
size: NA
DNA: TGTGCCAGCAGCTTAGAGGGGGCAGTGGACACTGAAGCTTTCTTT
CDR3: CASSLEGAVDTEAFF

J: TRBJ1-4
V: TRBV7-9
D: NA
size: few
DNA: TGTGCCAGCAGCTTACTCAGAGGCGACCGTAATGAAAAACTGTTTTTT
CDR3: CASSLLRGDRNEKLFF

J: TRBJ2-2
V: TRBV10-3
D: TRBD1
size: NA
DNA: TGTGCCGCCAAGACAGGGTCCGGGGAGCTGTTTTTT
CDR3: CAAKTGSGELFF

J: TRBJ2-5
V: TRBV4-3
D: TRBD1
size: NA
DNA: TGCGCCAGCAGCCAAGGGGACAGGGCTCCAGAGACCCAGTACTTC
CDR3: CASSQGDRAPETQYF

J: TRBJ2-3
V: TRBV5-4
D: NA
size: NA
DNA: TGTGCCAGCAGGGACGGGATAAGTACAGATACGCAGTATTTT
CDR3: CASRDGISTDTQYF

J: TRBJ1-1
V: TRBV25-1
D: NA
size: NA
DNA: TGTGCCAGCAGTGAGTCTCGGACTGAAGCTTTCTTT
CDR3: CASSESRTEAFF

J: TRBJ2-7
V: TRBV6-6
D: NA
size: NA
DNA: TGTGCCAGCAGTTACGACAGGACCTACGAGCAGTACTTC
CDR3: CASSYDRTYEQYF

J: TRBJ2-5
V: TRBV6-5
D: NA
size: NA
DNA: TGTGCCAGCAGTTACTCGGTACTCCCAGAGACCCAGTACTTC
CDR3: CASSYSVLPETQYF

J: TRBJ1-1
V: TRBV15
D: NA
size: NA
DNA: TGTGCCACCAGCAGAGAATACGTCGGTAGTTACACTGAAGCTTTCTTT
CDR3: CATSREYVGSYTEAFF

J: TRBJ1-5
V: TRBV7-2
D: TRBD1
size: NA
DNA: TGTGCCAGCGGTACAGGGGGTGGTCAGCCCCAGCATTTT
CDR3: CASGTGGGQPQHF

J: TRBJ1-5
V: TRBV30
D: TRBD1
size: NA
DNA: TGTGCCTACGGGACAGGGACGAGGGGCAATCAGCCCCAGCATTTT
CDR3: CAYGTGTRGNQPQHF

J: TRBJ2-7
V: TRBV15
D: TRBD2
size: NA
DNA: TGTGCCACCAGCAGAGCATTGGGTGGGCGGGGGAGTTCCTACGAGCAGTACTTC
CDR3: CATSRALGGRGSSYEQYF

J: TRBJ2-2
V: TRBV4-3
D: NA
size: NA
DNA: TGCGCCAGCAGCCAAGATGGGCGGGGGAACACCGGGGAGCTGTTTTTT
CDR3: CASSQDGRGNTGELFF

J: TRBJ2-1
V: TRBV9
D: TRBD2
size: NA
DNA: TGTGCCAGCAGCGAAAGCGGGGGGGGGTTTGAGCAGTTCTTC
CDR3: CASSESGGGFEQFF

J: TRBJ2-5
V: TRBV11-2
D: NA
size: few
DNA: TGTGCCAGCAGCCCCGCGGGGGCGACGGGGACCCAGTACTTC
CDR3: CASSPAGATGTQYF

J: TRBJ2-7
V: TRBV27
D: NA
size: NA
DNA: TGTGCCAGCGGTAGGGGGTTCTCCTACGAGCAGTACTTC
CDR3: CASGRGFSYEQYF

J: TRBJ1-2
V: TRBV6-1
D: TRBD1
size: once
DNA: TGTGCCAGCAGTGAAGCGGGTAGGGGGCTTGGCTATGGCTACACCTTC
CDR3: CASSEAGRGLGYGYTF

J: TRBJ2-6
V: TRBV6-1
D: NA
size: NA
DNA: TGTGCCAGCAGTGAACCCGGTACCGGGGCCAACGTCCTGACTTTC
CDR3: CASSEPGTGANVLTF

J: TRBJ1-2
V: TRBV13
D: NA
size: once
DNA: TGTGCCAGCAGCTTAGGGCAGGGCGACGGCTACACCTTC
CDR3: CASSLGQGDGYTF

J: TRBJ2-3
V: TRBV6-5
D: NA
size: NA
DNA: TGTGCCAGCAGTTACTCGATGGGCGGGGTCTCAGATACGCAGTATTTT
CDR3: CASSYSMGGVSDTQYF

J: TRBJ1-3
V: TRBV6-6
D: NA
size: NA
DNA: TGTGCCAGCAGTTACTCAACAGCCAACTCTGGAAACACCATATATTTT
CDR3: CASSYSTANSGNTIYF

J: TRBJ1-2
V: TRBV4-3
D: NA
size: NA
DNA: TGCGCCAGCAGCCAAGAAAAACAGTTCTATGGCTACACCTTC
CDR3: CASSQEKQFYGYTF

J: TRBJ2-5
V: TRBV6-6
D: TRBD2
size: NA
DNA: TGTGCCAGCAGTTACCCCCCGGGGGCGGGGGGGGAGACCCAGTACTTC
CDR3: CASSYPPGAGGETQYF

J: TRBJ1-6
V: TRBV9
D: NA
size: NA
DNA: TGTGCCAGCAGCGTGGGGGGATATAATTCACCCCTCCACTTT
CDR3: CASSVGGYNSPLHF

J: TRBJ1-1
V: TRBV6-5
D: TRBD1
size: NA
DNA: TGTGCCAGCAGTTGGGGGGACAGGGAAAACACTGAAGCTTTCTTT
CDR3: CASSWGDRENTEAFF

J: TRBJ2-7
V: TRBV19
D: NA
size: once
DNA: TGTGCCACCCGACCGACAGGTAGACCCTACGAGCAGTACTTC
CDR3: CATRPTGRPYEQYF

J: TRBJ1-4
V: TRBV27
D: NA
size: once
DNA: TGTGCCAGCAGTTTATCGTTCTACGAAAAACTGTTTTTT
CDR3: CASSLSFYEKLFF

J: TRBJ2-7
V: TRBV2
D: NA
size: few
DNA: TGTGCCAGCAGTGAACAGGGCCAGCAGTACTTC
CDR3: CASSEQGQQYF

J: TRBJ1-4
V: TRBV6-6
D: NA
size: NA
DNA: TGTGCCAGCAGTTACTCGGAGAGTAATGAAAAACTGTTTTTT
CDR3: CASSYSESNEKLFF

J: TRBJ1-1
V: TRBV5-1
D: NA
size: NA
DNA: TGCGCCAGCAGCCCCAGCGCGGGTGGGACTGAAGCTTTCTTT
CDR3: CASSPSAGGTEAFF

J: TRBJ2-7
V: TRBV6-1
D: NA
size: NA
DNA: TGTGCCAGCAGTGAAGACGTCAGGGCCAGGGAGCAGTACTTC
CDR3: CASSEDVRAREQYF

J: TRBJ1-6
V: TRBV19
D: TRBD1
size: NA
DNA: TGTGCCTACAGGGGAGAATCCTATAATTCACCCCTCCACTTT
CDR3: CAYRGESYNSPLHF